This TCR beta chain originates from a study of T-cell memory formation after mild COVID-19. Turning to the study itself: The TCR clusters were mostly specific to one donor. Study results and limitations: Prior to infection, memory already included some responding clones, suggesting cross-reactive memory joined. Researchers report contracting CD4+ clones mostly in CM and EM, with CD8+ clones in EMRA. Confirmation of SARS-CoV-2 specificity was lacking for second-wave clones peaking day 37.

Notes on this clonotype: The antigen is unknown.

Each CDR3 protein gets one entry after TCRdb re-called the 5' RACE reads with MiXCR. The sample yields approximately 350,000 distinct CDR3 sequences, over 10% seen once. This TCR came from a man aged 18 to 30 who had mild COVID-19 (a few samples of this study predate the infection). Cell type and time point are not known. Source material: PBMCs or a T cell subset sorted from them (not recorded which).

CDR3 loop: CASSVDRGGNTQYF. In DNA, the CDR3 is TGTGCCAGCAGCGTAGATCGGGGGGGAAATACGCAGTATTTT. V usage is TRBV9 and J usage is TRBJ2-3; 8 nucleotides match TRBD2. V was clipped by 0 bases and J by 7 bases; unmatched bases: 4. The germline V gene encodes CDR1 SGDLS and CDR2 YYNGEE. The CDR3 has 14 residues. The full variable domain, rest sourced from reference TRBV9 and TRBJ2-3, is DSGVTQTPKHLITATGQRVTLRCSPRSGDLSVYWYQQSLDQGLQFLIQYYNGEERAKGNILERFSAQQFPDLHSELNLSSLELGDSALYFCASSVDRGGNTQYFGPGTRLTVL.